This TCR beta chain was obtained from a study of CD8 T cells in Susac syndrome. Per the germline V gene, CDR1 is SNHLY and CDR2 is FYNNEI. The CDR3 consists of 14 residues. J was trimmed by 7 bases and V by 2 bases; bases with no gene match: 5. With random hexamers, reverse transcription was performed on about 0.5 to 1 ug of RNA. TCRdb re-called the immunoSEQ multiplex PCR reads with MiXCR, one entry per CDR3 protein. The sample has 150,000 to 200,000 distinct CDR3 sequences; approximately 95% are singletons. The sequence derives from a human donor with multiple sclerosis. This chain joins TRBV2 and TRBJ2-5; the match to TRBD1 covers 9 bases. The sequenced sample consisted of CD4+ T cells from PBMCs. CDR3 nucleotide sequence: TGTGCCAGCAGTGAAACTCGACAGGGGGTGACCCAGTACTTC. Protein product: CASSETRQGVTQYF.